A selection of T cell receptor beta chains follows, all from one sample in a study of human T cells and chemical hapten exposure. A single record per CDR3 protein comes from TCRdb applying MiXCR to the 5' RACE reads. The table lists about 120,000 distinct CDR3 sequences, approximately 20% of them singletons, with around 2.8% in the top ten. All receptors come from a human donor in good health. Each CDR3 is given with its conserved first and last residue. D genes are given only for firm matches. A row's size may be missing; if present it is once, few, many or a size class.

TRBD2	TRBV11-2	few	TRBJ2-3	CASSLVGGEGTDTQYF	TGTGCCAGCAGCTTAGTGGGGGGGGAAGGCACAGATACGCAGTATTTT
-	TRBV20-1	many	TRBJ1-2	CSARGGEEGYTF	TGCAGTGCTAGGGGAGGGGAGGAAGGCTACACCTTC
-	TRBV12-3/TRBV12-4	-	TRBJ2-7	CASSSGPYEQYF	TGTGCCAGCAGTTCAGGACCCTACGAGCAGTACTTC
-	TRBV29-1	few	TRBJ2-7	CSVEDEQAEQYF	TGCAGCGTTGAAGATGAACAGGCGGAGCAGTACTTC
-	TRBV7-9	-	TRBJ2-3	CASSGELSTDTQYF	TGTGCCAGCAGCGGGGAACTAAGCACAGATACGCAGTATTTT
-	TRBV5-4	-	TRBJ1-1	CASSLAGGGHTEAFF	TGTGCCAGCAGCTTGGCCGGGGGAGGTCACACTGAAGCTTTCTTT
-	TRBV20-1	many	TRBJ1-1	CSAQSTVQSNTEAFF	TGCAGTGCTCAGTCTACGGTCCAATCTAACACTGAAGCTTTCTTT
-	TRBV7-9	few	TRBJ2-5	CASSLVGPETQYF	TGTGCCAGCAGCTTAGTCGGTCCCGAGACCCAGTACTTC
-	TRBV11-2	-	TRBJ2-1	CASSLWGTGGTSNYNEQFF	TGTGCCAGCAGCTTATGGGGGACAGGCGGGACTAGCAACTACAATGAGCAGTTCTTC
-	TRBV12-3/TRBV12-4	-	TRBJ2-6	CASTLRRQGANVLTF	TGTGCCAGCACCCTCCGGAGGCAGGGCGCCAACGTCCTGACTTTC
-	TRBV27	-	TRBJ2-5	CASSLNPPYRSPQETQYF	TGTGCCAGCAGTTTAAACCCCCCCTACAGGAGCCCCCAAGAGACCCAGTACTTC
-	TRBV6-1	-	TRBJ2-3	CASSSRGRDTDTQYF	TGTGCCAGCAGCAGTCGAGGGCGAGACACAGATACGCAGTATTTT